Below, 23 T cell receptor beta chains from the same sample are listed, as sequenced in a study of shared clonotypes between healthy human individuals. Here immunoSEQ multiplex PCR was the method, and the copy in TCRdb shows in-frame clones only, minus some. The sample includes millions of clones, 93% of them seen just once. Terminally differentiated effector memory CD45RA+ cells were left out of the naive CD8 fraction, which was CD45RO-negative and positively selected for CCR7. Sequences were obtained from naive CD8+ T cells from PBMCs. The source of these receptors is a man younger than 35 in good health. Some clones in this sample may be carry-over from other donors' samples.

The rearrangement links TRBV2 to TRBJ2-1; TRBD2 might be the D (6 bases). The CDR3 is 17 residues long. The germline CDR1 and CDR2 sequences are SNHLY and FYNNEI. Trimming took 3 bases from V and 6 from J, leaving 21 bases between them. The CDR3 region is CASSESVPLASGNEQFF. The CDR3 nucleotides are TGTGCCAGCAGTGAGTCAGTCCCTCTAGCGTCCGGCAATGAGCAGTTCTTC.

The chain joins TRBV6-6 to TRBJ2-3; D is unclear. CDR3 length equals 11 residues. Trimming pared 10 bases from V and 4 bases from J, leaving 9 bases between. The germline V gene encodes CDR1 MNHNY and CDR2 SVGAGI (reference sequence). The CDR3 region has the DNA TGTGCCACCGAGTCTCCAGATACGCAGTATTTT. Translation gives CATESPDTQYF.

This clone was detected only once. This sequence joins TRBV7-9 and TRBJ1-1, with no clear D. The V end was cut by 7 bases, the J end by 3 bases, with 12 bases between. Germline-derived CDR1 and CDR2 are SEHNR and FQNEAQ (reference sequence). This CDR3 is built from 13 residues. CDR3 in amino acids: CASTLLGYTEAFF. Written as DNA, the CDR3 is TGTGCCAGCACCCTACTGGGGTACACTGAAGCTTTCTTT. Drawing the rest from reference TRBV7-9 and TRBJ1-1, the complete variable domain is DTGVSQNPRHKITKRGQNVTFRCDPISEHNRLYWYRQTLGQGPEFLTYFQNEAQLEKSRLLSDRFSAERPKGSFSTLEIQRTEQGDSAMYLCASTLLGYTEAFFGQGTRLTVV.

A note on this clone: Other nucleotide sequences in the sample specify the same CDR3. The V call is TRBV9, the J call TRBJ2-1; the D is unclear. Trimming took 2 bases from V and 0 from J, leaving 9 bases between them. There are 15 residues in the CDR3. Germline CDR1 reads SGDLS; CDR2 reads YYNGEE. As DNA, the CDR3 is TGTGCCAGCAGCGTTGGCGGTGACTCCTACAATGAGCAGTTCTTC. Translating it yields CASSVGGDSYNEQFF.

The chain is built from TRBV14 and TRBJ1-1; D gene unclear. V lost 4 bases to trimming and J lost 8 bases, with 11 bases between them. The CDR3 is made up of 12 amino acids. Germline V gene sequence: CDR1 SGHDN, CDR2 FVKESK. The CDR3 region is CASSPEAYEAFF. CDR3 nucleotide sequence: TGTGCCAGCAGCCCTGAAGCGTACGAAGCTTTCTTT.

This clone is a singleton in its sample. The gene calls are TRBV9 and TRBJ2-5; 7 bases are a match to TRBD2. The CDR3 consists of 18 residues. Germline V gene lookup returns CDR1 SGDLS and CDR2 YYNGEE. The V and J ends lost 0 bases and 4 bases, in that order; junction bases with no gene match: 15. The CDR3, as DNA: TGTGCCAGCAGCGTAGGTAGTATGTGGGAGGGGCTGGGAGAGACCCAGTACTTC. It encodes CASSVGSMWEGLGETQYF. The complete variable domain, with remaining parts taken from reference TRBV9 and TRBJ2-5, reads DSGVTQTPKHLITATGQRVTLRCSPRSGDLSVYWYQQSLDQGLQFLIQYYNGEERAKGNILERFSAQQFPDLHSELNLSSLELGDSALYFCASSVGSMWEGLGETQYFGPGTRLLVL.

The chain carries TRBV10-1 and TRBJ2-7; no firm D call. The germline V gene has CDR1 WNHNN and CDR2 SYGVQD (reference sequence). This CDR3 comprises 13 residues. Trimming cost V 5 bases and J 7 bases, with 15 bases left between them. The CDR3 DNA reads TGCGCCAGCAGTCTCGGACGAACGCGGGAGCAGTACTTC. Encoded protein: CASSLGRTREQYF.

The chain has TRBV28 and TRBJ1-2; TRBD1 matches 9 bases. The CDR3 length is 14 residues. Per germline, CDR1 MDHEN and CDR2 SYDVKM. The trim removed 6 bases at V and 2 bases at J, leaving 4 bases unmatched. The CDR3 reads CASRTGGYNYGYTF. The CDR3 DNA is TGTGCCAGCAGGACAGGGGGTTACAACTATGGCTACACCTTC.

In its sample, this clone was seen once. The chain links TRBV5-5 to TRBJ1-2; D is ambiguous. V gave up 0 bases and J gave up 7 bases, with 7 bases separating them. CDR3 size: 12 residues. Germline-derived CDR1 and CDR2 are SGHKS and YYEKEE (reference sequence). This CDR3 reads CASSLVELGYTF. In DNA, the CDR3 is TGTGCCAGCAGCTTGGTCGAGCTTGGCTACACCTTC.

In this sample, this clone turned up once. The CDR3: CASRTGVNTGELFF. CDR3 bases: TGTGCCAGCCGTACAGGGGTGAACACCGGGGAGCTGTTTTTT. The genes are TRBV7-3 and TRBJ2-2, with 7 bases lining up with TRBD1. The CDR3 sequence is 14 residues long. V lost 8 bases, J lost 1 base, and 4 bases stayed unmatched. In germline, CDR1 is SGHTA, CDR2 FQGTGA.

J is TRBJ2-7 and V is TRBV2; the match to TRBD1 covers 9 bases. CDR3 length: 15 amino acids. Germline V gene sequence: CDR1 SNHLY, CDR2 FYNNEI. V trimming: 5 bases; J trimming: 5 bases; junction bases outside the gene matches: 10. The CDR3 loop reads CASSLTGGGYDEQYF. The CDR3 coding sequence is TGTGCCAGCAGTTTAACAGGGGGCGGGTACGACGAGCAGTACTTC.

With regard to this clone: In the same sample, other DNA sequences code for this CDR3. The chain employs TRBV27 and TRBJ2-7; 7 nucleotides match TRBD2. Germline V lookup: CDR1 MNHEY, CDR2 SMNVEV (reference sequence). This CDR3 contains 13 residues. The V gene end was trimmed by 6 bases and the J gene end by 4 bases; junction bases not matched to a gene: 6. This CDR3 is CASSGGSSYEQYF. The DNA for the CDR3 is TGTGCCAGCAGCGGCGGGAGTTCATACGAGCAGTACTTC.

As to this clone: The same CDR3 is also encoded by other DNA sequences in this sample. The chain is built from TRBV7-9 and TRBJ2-1; the D is unclear. V was shortened by 4 bases and J by 2 bases, with 3 bases between the two germline ends. Germline CDR1 reads SEHNR; CDR2 reads FQNEAQ (reference sequence). The CDR3 is made up of 12 amino acids. The DNA for the CDR3 is TGTGCCAGCAGCTATCCCTACAATGAGCAGTTCTTC. This codes for CASSYPYNEQFF.

This chain connects TRBV6-5 to TRBJ1-2, with 7 bases fitting TRBD1. In germline, CDR1 is MNHEY, CDR2 SVGAGI. Trimming cost V 5 bases and J 2 bases; bases outside gene matches: 2. The CDR3 covers 13 residues. The CDR3 DNA reads as TGTGCCAGCAGTACACAGGGGAACTATGGCTACACCTTC. This sequence encodes CASSTQGNYGYTF.

The rearrangement links TRBV14 to TRBJ2-7; 10 bases match TRBD2. The germline gives CDR1 SGHDN, CDR2 FVKESK. Trimming removed 4 bases from V and 3 bases from J; junction bases left unmatched: 9. The CDR3 consists of 16 residues. The CDR3 coding sequence is TGTGCCAGCAGCCCATTGAGCGGGAGGGCTAACTACGAGCAGTACTTC. Its translation is CASSPLSGRANYEQYF.

The chain couples TRBV28 to TRBJ2-7; no firm D call. Germline values: CDR1 MDHEN, CDR2 SYDVKM. V was pared by 5 bases and J by 1 base, with 12 bases between. This CDR3 is built from 14 residues. The chain's CDR3 is CASSPLPDSYEQYF. The CDR3 nucleotides are TGTGCCAGCAGTCCCCTACCGGATTCCTACGAGCAGTACTTC.

The chain uses TRBV4-3 and TRBJ2-7; 8 bases align to TRBD2. Unmatched junction bases numbered 8, after V lost 0 bases and J lost 1 base. CDR3 size: 17 residues. Germline values: CDR1 LGHNA, CDR2 YSLEER. As DNA, the CDR3 is TGCGCCAGCAGCCAAGACCCCTCGGGAGGGGAGTCCTACGAGCAGTACTTC. Its protein is CASSQDPSGGESYEQYF.

The CDR3 DNA reads TGTGCCAGCAGCCAGTCTAGCGGGAGGGCCAAGTGGTCCGAGCAGTACTTC. This sequence encodes CASSQSSGRAKWSEQYF. V is TRBV14 and J is TRBJ2-7; TRBD2 agrees at 12 bases. The CDR3 has 17 amino acids. After removal of 3 bases from V and 6 bases from J, the junction contained 12 bases not matched to a gene. Germline values: CDR1 SGHDN, CDR2 FVKESK.

The rearrangement joins TRBV7-8 to TRBJ2-2; no clear D. The CDR3 loop spans 15 amino acids. Germline values: CDR1 SGHVS, CDR2 FQNEAQ. V was pared by 2 bases and J by 2 bases, with 9 bases between. CDR3 residues: CASSLLPGNTGELFF. As DNA, the CDR3 is TGTGCCAGCAGCTTACTTCCAGGCAACACCGGGGAGCTGTTTTTT.

The chain joins TRBV5-1 to TRBJ2-1; TRBD2 is a possible D gene (5 bases). This CDR3 comprises 11 residues. Germline-derived CDR1 and CDR2 are SGHRS and YFSETQ. V was cut by 2 bases and J by 10 bases, with 7 bases left in between. CDR3 sequence: CASSFGGEQFF. The CDR3, as DNA: TGCGCCAGCAGCTTCGGAGGAGAGCAGTTCTTC.

The rearrangement links TRBV15 to TRBJ2-3, with D tentatively TRBD1 or TRBD2 (5 bases each). Germline V lookup: CDR1 LNHNV, CDR2 YYDKDF (reference sequence). V was cut by 0 bases and J by 5 bases, with 15 bases left in between. This CDR3 spans 16 amino acids. Here the CDR3 reads CATSRDLGPEEDTQYF. The DNA for the CDR3 is TGTGCCACCAGCAGAGATTTGGGACCGGAGGAAGATACGCAGTATTTT. The full variable domain, completed using reference TRBV15 and TRBJ2-3, is DAMVIQNPRYQVTQFGKPVTLSCSQTLNHNVMYWYQQKSSQAPKLLFHYYDKDFNNEADTPDNFQSRRPNTSFCFLDIRSPGLGDTAMYLCATSRDLGPEEDTQYFGPGTRLTVL.

A note on this clone: The identical CDR3 is also encoded by other nucleotide sequences in the sample. The CDR3 DNA reads as TGTGCCAGCAGCCTCCGGCAGAGCTACGAGCAGTACTTC. As protein: CASSLRQSYEQYF. The chain couples TRBV7-6 to TRBJ2-7; no clear D gene. Germline V gene data show CDR1 as SGHVS and CDR2 as FNYEAQ. V lost 5 bases and J 3 bases, leaving 11 bases between the germline ends. The CDR3 length is 13 residues.

The gene calls are TRBV11-3 and TRBJ2-3; 10 nucleotides line up with TRBD1. V was pared by 5 bases and J by 0 bases, with 5 bases of the junction left unmatched. The CDR3 consists of 16 residues. The germline gives CDR1 SGHNT, CDR2 YENEEA. The CDR3 region has the DNA TGTGCCAGCAGCCTACGACAGGGGGCGAGCACAGATACGCAGTATTTT. Its protein product is CASSLRQGASTDTQYF. Together with reference TRBV11-3 and TRBJ2-3, the CDR3 gives the full variable domain: EAGVVQSPRYKIIEKKQPVAFWCNPISGHNTLYWYLQNLGQGPELLIRYENEEAVDDSQLPKDRFSAERLKGVDSTLKIQPAELGDSAVYLCASSLRQGASTDTQYFGPGTRLTVL.